The rows below give T cell receptor beta chains drawn from one sample of a study of TIL therapy for anti-PD-1-resistant metastatic lung cancer. This table comes from immunoSEQ multiplex PCR, and its TCRdb copy is limited to in-frame clones, with some not included. The sample has about 100,000 clones, about three fifths seen once. The sequencing used tumor tissue, collected at baseline. These receptors all stem from a person between 25 and 79 years old with non-small cell lung cancer. Each CDR3 is given without its conserved first and last residue. D genes are given only for firm matches.

j_call d_call v_call cdr3_aa
TRBJ2-3 - TRBV5-1 ASSAVHTDTQY
TRBJ2-5 TRBD1 TRBV24-1 ATSDTGTAETQY
TRBJ2-1 - TRBV19 ASKFGTNSYNEQF
TRBJ1-2 - TRBV5-4 ASSPREGHRYGYT
TRBJ2-1 - TRBV3-1/TRBV3-2 ASSRNINEQF
TRBJ2-4 TRBD2 TRBV9 ASSVPLAGGQNIQY
TRBJ2-1 TRBD1 TRBV18 ASSLLGTGGYNEQF
TRBJ1-1 - TRBV6-1 ASSESPGANTEAF
TRBJ2-3 - TRBV5-4 ASSVGGPTDTQY
TRBJ1-2 - TRBV18 ASSPPVVNYGYT
TRBJ1-6 TRBD1 TRBV5-1 ASSRGTDYNSPLH
TRBJ1-3 - TRBV30 AWSVGRGSGNTIY
TRBJ1-3 - TRBV11-2 ASSLSPRESSGNTIY
TRBJ2-7 - TRBV27 ASRFQSSSYEQY
TRBJ2-1 - TRBV24-1 ATSDSGEQF
TRBJ1-2 - TRBV9 ASSPGTTLGYT
TRBJ2-1 - TRBV30 AWSWGAYNEQF
TRBJ1-5 - TRBV2 ASGTLPQPQH
TRBJ2-3 TRBD2 TRBV11-2 ASSLGGRAEDTQY
TRBJ2-5 - TRBV14 ASSQMRASQETQY
TRBJ2-3 - TRBV7-9 ASSPRVGGSTDTQY
TRBJ1-6 - TRBV12-3/TRBV12-4 ASSSTANSPLH
TRBJ2-1 - TRBV5-5 ASSLAGASYNEQF
TRBJ2-5 TRBD1 TRBV25-1 ASSETGGGETQY
TRBJ1-3 - TRBV9 ASSQEGNAGNTIY
TRBJ1-6 - TRBV6-5 ASQGARQNSPLH
TRBJ2-1 TRBD2 TRBV6-5 ASSRAGPYNEQF
TRBJ1-5 - TRBV28 ASSRGQINQPQH
TRBJ1-2 - TRBV5-1 ASSLARGGGGYT
TRBJ2-7 TRBD1 TRBV5-1 ASSARDSFSYEQY
TRBJ2-1 - TRBV27 ASSFLARGNEQF
TRBJ2-5 TRBD2 TRBV2 ASSERLAQETQY
TRBJ2-1 - TRBV27 ASNPFPLRSAHPNEQF
TRBJ2-3 - TRBV7-2 ASSLAGENTDTQY
TRBJ1-3 - TRBV4-1 ASHVIGGNTIY
TRBJ2-5 - TRBV2 ASTTLGGETQY
TRBJ2-2 - TRBV7-9 ASSPGSGAGELF
TRBJ1-4 TRBD1 TRBV9 ASSVEGQGARKLF
TRBJ2-3 - TRBV19 ASTGQSTDTQY
TRBJ1-6 - TRBV19 ASSARQSSYNSPLH
TRBJ2-3 TRBD1 TRBV28 ASSSGGLADTQY
TRBJ2-3 - TRBV7-9 ASTRQRTDTQY
TRBJ2-3 - TRBV27 ASSSFTDTQY
TRBJ1-1 - TRBV6-5 ASSSVGYTEAF
TRBJ1-1 TRBD1 TRBV7-8 ASSFHRGRNTEAF
TRBJ2-7 TRBD1 TRBV10-3 AISEGNRGYEQY
TRBJ1-5 - TRBV6-2/TRBV6-3 ASSLSRDKNQPQH
TRBJ1-1 TRBD1 TRBV6-2/TRBV6-3 ASSSSDRGTEAF
TRBJ1-2 TRBD1 TRBV7-2 ASSFYRDRESTHT
TRBJ2-1 - TRBV5-1 ASSSQGRRTYNEQF
TRBJ2-1 TRBD2 TRBV29-1 SVLLRGLAGALSYNEQF
TRBJ2-2 - TRBV27 ASTMSLGDWNTGELF
TRBJ2-1 - TRBV3-1/TRBV3-2 ASSQERSEGREQF
TRBJ2-4 TRBD1 TRBV28 ASSYGFRGIQY
TRBJ1-1 TRBD1 TRBV18 ASSGLGQGRNTEAF
TRBJ2-2 - TRBV2 ASDVGAAHRELF